These T cell receptor beta chains were read from a single sample in a study of identifying expanded T cells in peripheral blood. Assay used: immunoSEQ multiplex PCR; TCRdb lists only in-frame clones, some missing. The sample includes roughly 100,000 clones, 80% to 90% of them seen just once. The sequenced material came from blood. Every receptor here comes from a person aged 18 to 69 in good health. Each CDR3 is given with its conserved first and last residue. The order of the fields is V gene, D gene, J gene, CDR3 protein. A D gene is named only where the DNA matches it firmly.

v_call: TRBV4-3; d_call: NA; j_call: TRBJ2-7; cdr3_aa: CASSQERGIYEQYF
v_call: TRBV30; d_call: TRBD2; j_call: TRBJ2-5; cdr3_aa: CAWSVVGGAQTQYF
v_call: TRBV19; d_call: NA; j_call: TRBJ1-5; cdr3_aa: CASSSSWGSNQPQHF
v_call: TRBV14; d_call: NA; j_call: TRBJ2-3; cdr3_aa: CASSQDSGQAWDTQYF
v_call: TRBV11-3; d_call: NA; j_call: TRBJ2-3; cdr3_aa: CASSREGDTDTQYF
v_call: TRBV7-9; d_call: NA; j_call: TRBJ1-1; cdr3_aa: CASSFPSGKAFF
v_call: TRBV27; d_call: TRBD1; j_call: TRBJ1-2; cdr3_aa: CASSTEQGGGSGYTF
v_call: TRBV10-3; d_call: NA; j_call: TRBJ1-1; cdr3_aa: CAISRGGGLGNTEAFF
v_call: TRBV28; d_call: NA; j_call: TRBJ1-5; cdr3_aa: CASSLMAVVEQPQHF
v_call: TRBV6-5; d_call: NA; j_call: TRBJ2-5; cdr3_aa: CASSYSQGTQYF
v_call: TRBV27; d_call: NA; j_call: TRBJ2-3; cdr3_aa: CASSLWRGPMDTQYF
v_call: TRBV29-1; d_call: NA; j_call: TRBJ1-1; cdr3_aa: CSVTWDTEAFF
v_call: TRBV28; d_call: NA; j_call: TRBJ1-1; cdr3_aa: CASSLIRPVNTEAFF
v_call: TRBV18; d_call: NA; j_call: TRBJ1-4; cdr3_aa: CASSPSVEFTTNEKLFF
v_call: TRBV29-1; d_call: TRBD1; j_call: TRBJ2-2; cdr3_aa: CSATGDTGELFF
v_call: TRBV6-5; d_call: TRBD1; j_call: TRBJ1-1; cdr3_aa: CASSYPRGTAEAFF
v_call: TRBV2; d_call: NA; j_call: TRBJ1-2; cdr3_aa: CASSEMGAVNYGYTF
v_call: TRBV11-2; d_call: NA; j_call: TRBJ1-1; cdr3_aa: CASSFQGATEAFF
v_call: TRBV7-9; d_call: TRBD1; j_call: TRBJ2-7; cdr3_aa: CASSPWTGTYEQYF
v_call: TRBV5-4; d_call: TRBD1; j_call: TRBJ1-4; cdr3_aa: CASSPQGGLNEKLFF
v_call: TRBV11-2; d_call: TRBD1; j_call: TRBJ2-3; cdr3_aa: CASSPIRQGGDTQYF
v_call: TRBV5-4; d_call: NA; j_call: TRBJ1-1; cdr3_aa: CASSGPTEMNTEAFF
v_call: TRBV15; d_call: NA; j_call: TRBJ1-2; cdr3_aa: CATSSYQGSNYGYTF
v_call: TRBV19; d_call: NA; j_call: TRBJ1-2; cdr3_aa: CASIPGRSLYGGYTF
v_call: TRBV19; d_call: NA; j_call: TRBJ1-5; cdr3_aa: CASSGSAGTANIDQPQHF
v_call: TRBV7-9; d_call: NA; j_call: TRBJ2-3; cdr3_aa: CASSLSYRGPRTDTQYF
v_call: TRBV11-3; d_call: NA; j_call: TRBJ2-3; cdr3_aa: CASSPGGQGDTQYF
v_call: TRBV18; d_call: TRBD1; j_call: TRBJ2-6; cdr3_aa: CASSGLLDRSYVLTF
v_call: TRBV6-5; d_call: NA; j_call: TRBJ1-1; cdr3_aa: CATGTALFEAFF
v_call: TRBV18; d_call: NA; j_call: TRBJ2-2; cdr3_aa: CASSQDGELFF
v_call: TRBV5-8; d_call: NA; j_call: TRBJ2-3; cdr3_aa: CASSSLGDTQYF
v_call: TRBV7-2; d_call: TRBD1; j_call: TRBJ1-2; cdr3_aa: CASSLTGGADYGYTF
v_call: TRBV7-9; d_call: NA; j_call: TRBJ2-3; cdr3_aa: CASSPAVGRTDTQYF
v_call: TRBV15; d_call: NA; j_call: TRBJ2-5; cdr3_aa: CATSRDLEKPQETQYF
v_call: TRBV5-1; d_call: NA; j_call: TRBJ2-7; cdr3_aa: CASTKQGLGTYEQYF
v_call: TRBV11-2; d_call: NA; j_call: TRBJ1-2; cdr3_aa: CASSLGRGGYTF
v_call: TRBV20-1; d_call: NA; j_call: TRBJ1-2; cdr3_aa: CSAPDYGYTF
v_call: TRBV7-2; d_call: TRBD1; j_call: TRBJ1-3; cdr3_aa: CASSLTGVASGNTIYF
v_call: TRBV11-1; d_call: NA; j_call: TRBJ2-1; cdr3_aa: CASSLGEEGPQQFF
v_call: TRBV28; d_call: TRBD1; j_call: TRBJ2-7; cdr3_aa: CASNDRGGDYYEQYF
v_call: TRBV6-5; d_call: NA; j_call: TRBJ1-1; cdr3_aa: CASSYSPTRTEAFF
v_call: TRBV14; d_call: TRBD1; j_call: TRBJ2-1; cdr3_aa: CASSQEYRGSDNEQFF
v_call: TRBV7-8; d_call: NA; j_call: TRBJ1-5; cdr3_aa: CASSLGRNLGVLQPQHF
v_call: TRBV19; d_call: NA; j_call: TRBJ1-5; cdr3_aa: CASSIWGQSRNQPQHF
v_call: TRBV7-9; d_call: NA; j_call: TRBJ2-7; cdr3_aa: CASSPSEGGVVEQYF
v_call: TRBV28; d_call: NA; j_call: TRBJ1-1; cdr3_aa: CASSTSPPWEAFF
v_call: TRBV6-1; d_call: NA; j_call: TRBJ2-7; cdr3_aa: CASSGLGGEYEQYF
v_call: TRBV2; d_call: TRBD2; j_call: TRBJ2-3; cdr3_aa: CASSVGALAGGRSTDTQYF
v_call: TRBV20-1; d_call: NA; j_call: TRBJ2-3; cdr3_aa: CSAPLGDTQYF
v_call: TRBV13; d_call: NA; j_call: TRBJ1-2; cdr3_aa: CASSLGSGFAGYTF
v_call: TRBV9; d_call: NA; j_call: TRBJ2-1; cdr3_aa: CASSVASGVRRNEQFF
v_call: TRBV20-1; d_call: NA; j_call: TRBJ2-1; cdr3_aa: CSARSNEQFF
v_call: TRBV7-2; d_call: NA; j_call: TRBJ2-7; cdr3_aa: CASSLQRGTYEQYF